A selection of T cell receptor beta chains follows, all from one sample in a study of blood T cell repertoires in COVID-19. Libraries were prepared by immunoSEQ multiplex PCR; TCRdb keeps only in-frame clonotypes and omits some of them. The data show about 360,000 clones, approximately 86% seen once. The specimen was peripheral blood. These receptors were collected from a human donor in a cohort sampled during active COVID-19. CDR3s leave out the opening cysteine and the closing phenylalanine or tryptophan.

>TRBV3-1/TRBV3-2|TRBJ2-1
ASSQEGQGFHNEQF
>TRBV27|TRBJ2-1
ASSSVTGTGVYNEQF
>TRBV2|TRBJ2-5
ASSEGQGPVGTQY
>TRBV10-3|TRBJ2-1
AGSLNRDEQF
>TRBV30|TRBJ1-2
AWNWQGALGYT
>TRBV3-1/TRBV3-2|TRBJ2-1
ASSQESREVRSEQF
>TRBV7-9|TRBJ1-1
ASSESRGPITEAF
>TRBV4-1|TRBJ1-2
ASSQVRGNYGYT
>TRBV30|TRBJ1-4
AWSISGVKLF
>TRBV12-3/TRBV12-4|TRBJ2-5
ASSRLAEETQY
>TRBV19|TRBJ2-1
ASSNRYEQF
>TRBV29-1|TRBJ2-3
SVGRATDTQY
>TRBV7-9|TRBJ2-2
ASSSLRNTGELF
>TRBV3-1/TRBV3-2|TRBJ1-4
ASSQDRLSTNEKLF
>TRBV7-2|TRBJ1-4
ASSSDRGGEKLF
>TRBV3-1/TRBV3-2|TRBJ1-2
ASSQDYTPYT
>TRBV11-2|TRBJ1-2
ASSFFRGRLGLPSDGYT
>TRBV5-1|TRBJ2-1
ASSLDPASWGGEQF
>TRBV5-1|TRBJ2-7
ASSSTGASYEQY
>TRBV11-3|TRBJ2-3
ASSPGQSSDTQY